This T cell receptor beta chain derives from a study of T-cell memory formation after mild COVID-19. At least ten counts were recorded for this clonotype. With 2 bases removed from V and 1 base from J, the gap between germline ends came to 13 bases. CDR3 size: 16 residues. Germline-derived CDR1 and CDR2 are SGHTA and FQGNSA. TCRdb processed the 5' RACE reads anew with MiXCR; each CDR3 protein has one entry. The repertoire includes 300,000 to 350,000 distinct CDR3 sequences, more than 13% of them detected once, and over 20% sits in the top ten. The sample consisted of PBMCs or a T cell subset sorted from them (not recorded which). This sequence joins TRBV7-2 and TRBJ2-3, with D tentatively TRBD2 (6 bases). This sequence was found in a man younger than 30 who had mild COVID-19 (a few samples of this study predate the infection). Cell type and time point are not known. The CDR3 DNA reads as TGTGCCAGCAGCTTATCCAGCGGGCACGGCACAGATACGCAGTATTTT. It codes for CASSLSSGHGTDTQYF. Full variable domain (outside the CDR3, taken from reference TRBV7-2 and TRBJ2-3): GAGVSQSPSNKVTEKGKDVELRCDPISGHTALYWYRQSLGQGLEFLIYFQGNSAPDKSGLPSDRFSAERTGGSVSTLTIQRTQQEDSAVYLCASSLSSGHGTDTQYFGPGTRLTVL.